This T cell receptor (beta chain) was sequenced for a study of regulatory T cells in long-lasting Graves disease. With 2 bases removed from V and 6 bases from J, the gap between germline ends came to 10 bases. Germline CDR1 reads SEHNR; CDR2 reads FQNEAQ (reference sequence). The CDR3 contains 13 residues. In the case of this clonotype: Its specificity is not known.

Time point reported: persistent/refractory GD, antithyroid drugs over 5 years with positive TRAb. PBMC RNA was the source of the TCR library. Library construction for TCR beta used iRepertoire HTBI primers and Arm-PCR of CDR3 regions. Each CDR3 protein is one row after TCRdb ran MiXCR on the multiplex PCR reads. The sample holds 400,000 to 450,000 distinct CDR3 sequences; around a quarter are singletons and the top ten take about 26%. Whole-study findings and limits: Only peripheral blood was studied, not thyroid tissue.

The material sequenced was peripheral blood mononuclear cells (PBMCs), taken when the disease was refractory, from a patient treated with antithyroid drugs. The sequence derives from a female donor with Graves disease. This chain links TRBV7-9 with TRBJ1-2; D uncertain. In DNA, the CDR3 is TGTGCCAGCAGCTTATTTGACCGTGATGGCTACACCTTC. Protein product: CASSLFDRDGYTF.